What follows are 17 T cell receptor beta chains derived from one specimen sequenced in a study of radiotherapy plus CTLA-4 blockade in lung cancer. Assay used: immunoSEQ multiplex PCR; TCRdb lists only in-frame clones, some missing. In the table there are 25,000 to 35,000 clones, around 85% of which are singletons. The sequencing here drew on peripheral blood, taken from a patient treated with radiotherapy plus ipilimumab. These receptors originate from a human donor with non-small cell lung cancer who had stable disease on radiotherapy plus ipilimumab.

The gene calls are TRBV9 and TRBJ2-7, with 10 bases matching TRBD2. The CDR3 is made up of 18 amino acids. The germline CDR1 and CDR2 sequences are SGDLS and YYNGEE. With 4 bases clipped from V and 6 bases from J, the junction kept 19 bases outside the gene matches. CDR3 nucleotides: TGTGCCAGCAGCTCCTCCGTAGCGGGGGGCCGACATCCCTTCGAGCAGTACTTC. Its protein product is CASSSSVAGGRHPFEQYF.

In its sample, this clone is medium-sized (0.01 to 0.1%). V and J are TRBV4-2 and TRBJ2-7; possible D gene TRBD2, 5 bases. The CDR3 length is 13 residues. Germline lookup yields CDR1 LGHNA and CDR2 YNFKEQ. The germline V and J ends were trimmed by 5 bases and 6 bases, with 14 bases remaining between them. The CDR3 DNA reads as TGTGCCAGCAGCGGGCGAATTGAGGGCGAGCAGTACGTC. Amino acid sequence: CASSGRIEGEQYV.

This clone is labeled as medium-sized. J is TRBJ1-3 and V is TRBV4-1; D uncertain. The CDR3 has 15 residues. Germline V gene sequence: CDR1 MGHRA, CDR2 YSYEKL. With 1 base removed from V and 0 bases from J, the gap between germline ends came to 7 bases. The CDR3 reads CASSQGDFSGNTIYF. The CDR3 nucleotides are TGCGCCAGCAGCCAAGGAGATTTCTCTGGAAACACCATATATTTT.

The CDR3 loop is CAWSASPGGEWDTEAFF. As DNA, the CDR3 is TGTGCCTGGAGTGCCTCACCCGGGGGGGAGTGGGACACTGAAGCTTTCTTT. This sequence joins TRBV30 and TRBJ1-1, with a possible D match to TRBD1 (5 bases). The length of the CDR3 is 17 residues. CDR1 is GTSNPN, CDR2 SVGIG, per germline (reference sequence). Deletions cut 1 base from V and 3 bases from J, with 21 bases between.

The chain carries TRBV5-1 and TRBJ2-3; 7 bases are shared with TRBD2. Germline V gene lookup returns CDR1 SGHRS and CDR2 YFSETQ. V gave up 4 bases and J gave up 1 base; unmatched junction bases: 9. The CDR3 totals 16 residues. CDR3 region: CASSRLAIAGTDTQYF. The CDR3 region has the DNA TGCGCCAGCAGCCGACTAGCCATAGCGGGCACAGATACGCAGTATTTT. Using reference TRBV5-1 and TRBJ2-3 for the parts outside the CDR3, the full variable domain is KAGVTQTPRYLIKTRGQQVTLSCSPISGHRSVSWYQQTPGQGLQFLFEYFSETQRNKGNFPGRFSGRQFSNSRSEMNVSTLELGDSALYLCASSRLAIAGTDTQYFGPGTRLTVL.

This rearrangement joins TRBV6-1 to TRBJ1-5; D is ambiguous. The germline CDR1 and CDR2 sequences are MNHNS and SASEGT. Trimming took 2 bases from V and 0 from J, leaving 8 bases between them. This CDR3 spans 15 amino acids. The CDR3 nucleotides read TGTGCCAGCAGTGAACCGGACTATAGCAATCAGCCCCAGCATTTT. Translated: CASSEPDYSNQPQHF.

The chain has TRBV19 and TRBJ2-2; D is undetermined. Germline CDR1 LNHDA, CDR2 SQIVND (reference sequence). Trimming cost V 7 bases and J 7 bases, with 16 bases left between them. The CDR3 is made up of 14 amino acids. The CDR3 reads CASNGGVSVGELFF. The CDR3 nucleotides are TGTGCCAGTAACGGTGGGGTTAGTGTCGGGGAGCTGTTTTTT. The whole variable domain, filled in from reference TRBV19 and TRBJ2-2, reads DGGITQSPKYLFRKEGQNVTLSCEQNLNHDAMYWYRQDPGQGLRLIYYSQIVNDFQKGDIAEGYSVSREKKESFPLTVTSAQKNPTAFYLCASNGGVSVGELFFGEGSRLTVL.

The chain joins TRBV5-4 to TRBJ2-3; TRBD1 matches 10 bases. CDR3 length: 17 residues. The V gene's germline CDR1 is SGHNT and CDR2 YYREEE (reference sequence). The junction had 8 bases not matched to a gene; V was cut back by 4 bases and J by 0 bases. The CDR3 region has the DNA TGTGCCAGCAGCCCACACGGACAGGGGGTGAGCACAGATACGCAGTATTTT. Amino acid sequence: CASSPHGQGVSTDTQYF.

The CDR3 spells CASSIENSLYGYTF. Here the CDR3 DNA reads TGTGCCAGTAGTATAGAAAACAGCCTCTATGGCTACACCTTC. The chain links TRBV19 to TRBJ1-2; D ambiguous. Germline loops: CDR1 LNHDA, CDR2 SQIVND (reference sequence). The V end lost 0 bases, the J end lost 4 bases, and 9 bases lay between the germline ends. CDR3 size: 14 residues.

DNA for the CDR3: TGTGCCAGCAGTTACTCGAGGGGATTGGGAAACATTCAGTACTTC. Translated, it gives CASSYSRGLGNIQYF. The J gene is TRBJ2-4, the V gene TRBV6-5; either TRBD1 or TRBD2 may fit D (5 bases each). Trimming removed 0 bases at V and 6 bases at J, with 12 bases between. The CDR3 contains 15 residues. CDR1 and CDR2 (germline): MNHEY, SVGAGI.

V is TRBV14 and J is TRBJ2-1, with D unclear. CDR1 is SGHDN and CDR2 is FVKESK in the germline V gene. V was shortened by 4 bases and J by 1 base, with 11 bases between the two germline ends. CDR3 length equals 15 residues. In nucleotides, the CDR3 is TGTGCCAGCAGCCCGACTCGAGGTTCCTACAATGAGCAGTTCTTC. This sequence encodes CASSPTRGSYNEQFF.

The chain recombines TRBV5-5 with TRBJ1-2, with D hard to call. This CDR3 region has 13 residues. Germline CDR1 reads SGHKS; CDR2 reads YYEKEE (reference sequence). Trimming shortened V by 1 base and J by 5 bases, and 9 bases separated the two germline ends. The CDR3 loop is CASSLQVDYGYTF. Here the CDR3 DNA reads TGTGCCAGCAGCTTGCAGGTTGATTATGGCTACACCTTC.

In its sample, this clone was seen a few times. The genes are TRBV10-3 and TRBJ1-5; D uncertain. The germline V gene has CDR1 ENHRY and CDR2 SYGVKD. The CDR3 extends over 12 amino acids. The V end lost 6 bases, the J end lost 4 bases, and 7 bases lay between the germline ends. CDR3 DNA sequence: TGTGCCATCAGCGCTAAGAATCAGCCCCAGCATTTT. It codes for CAISAKNQPQHF.

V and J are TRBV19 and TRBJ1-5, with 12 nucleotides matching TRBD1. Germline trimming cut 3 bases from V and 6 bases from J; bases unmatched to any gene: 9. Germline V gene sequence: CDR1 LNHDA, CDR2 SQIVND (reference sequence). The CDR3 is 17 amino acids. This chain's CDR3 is CASSIWDRGRAGQPQHF. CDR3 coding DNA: TGTGCCAGTAGTATCTGGGACAGGGGGCGGGCAGGTCAGCCCCAGCATTTT.

The CDR3, as DNA: TGCGCCAGCAGCCAAACGGGAGACGATGGCTACACCTTC. It codes for CASSQTGDDGYTF. The V and J genes are TRBV4-3 and TRBJ1-2; D gene unclear. Trimming removed 2 bases at V and 6 bases at J, with 10 bases between. Germline V gene data show CDR1 as LGHNA and CDR2 as YSLEER. CDR3 length equals 13 residues.

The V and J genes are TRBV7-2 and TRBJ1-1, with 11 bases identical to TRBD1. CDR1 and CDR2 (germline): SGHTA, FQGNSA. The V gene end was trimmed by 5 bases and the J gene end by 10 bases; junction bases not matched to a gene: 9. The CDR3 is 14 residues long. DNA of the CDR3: TGTGCCAGCAGCAAGGACAGGGGGCTTCTCGGAGCTTTCTTT. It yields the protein CASSKDRGLLGAFF.

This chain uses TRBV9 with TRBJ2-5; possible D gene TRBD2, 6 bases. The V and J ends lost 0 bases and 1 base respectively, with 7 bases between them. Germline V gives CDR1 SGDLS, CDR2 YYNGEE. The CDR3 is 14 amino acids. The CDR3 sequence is CASSVVGGQETQYF. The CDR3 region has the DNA TGTGCCAGCAGCGTAGTCGGGGGCCAAGAGACCCAGTACTTC. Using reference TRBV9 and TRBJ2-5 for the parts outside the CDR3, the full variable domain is DSGVTQTPKHLITATGQRVTLRCSPRSGDLSVYWYQQSLDQGLQFLIQYYNGEERAKGNILERFSAQQFPDLHSELNLSSLELGDSALYFCASSVVGGQETQYFGPGTRLLVL.